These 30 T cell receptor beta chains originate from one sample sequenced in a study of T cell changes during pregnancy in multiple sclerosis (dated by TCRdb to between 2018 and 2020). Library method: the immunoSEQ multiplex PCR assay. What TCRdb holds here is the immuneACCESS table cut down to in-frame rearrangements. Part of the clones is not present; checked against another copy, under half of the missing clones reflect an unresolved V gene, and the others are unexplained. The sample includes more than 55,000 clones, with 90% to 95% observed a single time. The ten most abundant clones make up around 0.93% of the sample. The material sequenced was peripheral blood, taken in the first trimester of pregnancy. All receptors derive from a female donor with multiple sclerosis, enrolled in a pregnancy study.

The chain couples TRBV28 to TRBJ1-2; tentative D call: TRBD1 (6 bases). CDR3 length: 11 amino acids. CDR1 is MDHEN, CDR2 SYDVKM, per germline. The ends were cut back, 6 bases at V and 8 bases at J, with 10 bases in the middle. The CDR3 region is CASSLQGGYTF. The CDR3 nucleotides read TGTGCCAGCAGCCTCCAGGGGGGCTACACCTTC.

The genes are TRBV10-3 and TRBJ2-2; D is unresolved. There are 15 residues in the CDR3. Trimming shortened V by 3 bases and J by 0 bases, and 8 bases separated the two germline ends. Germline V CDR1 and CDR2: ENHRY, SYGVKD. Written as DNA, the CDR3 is TGTGCCATCAGTGACTCTAACCCGAACACCGGGGAGCTGTTTTTT. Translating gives CAISDSNPNTGELFF.

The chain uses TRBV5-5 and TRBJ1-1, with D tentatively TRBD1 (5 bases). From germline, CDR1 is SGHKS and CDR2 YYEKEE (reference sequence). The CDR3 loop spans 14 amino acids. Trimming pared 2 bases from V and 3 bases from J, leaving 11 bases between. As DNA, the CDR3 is TGTGCCAGCAGCTTAGGGGTCGGAGACACTGAAGCTTTCTTT. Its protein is CASSLGVGDTEAFF.

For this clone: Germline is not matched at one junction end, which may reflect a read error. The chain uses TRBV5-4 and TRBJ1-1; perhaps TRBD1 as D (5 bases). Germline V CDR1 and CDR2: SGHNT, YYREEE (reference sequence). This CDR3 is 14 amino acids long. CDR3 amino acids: CASSLAGPNPEAFF. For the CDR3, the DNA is TGTGCCAGCAGCCTCGCAGGGCCGAACCCTGAAGCTTTCTTT.

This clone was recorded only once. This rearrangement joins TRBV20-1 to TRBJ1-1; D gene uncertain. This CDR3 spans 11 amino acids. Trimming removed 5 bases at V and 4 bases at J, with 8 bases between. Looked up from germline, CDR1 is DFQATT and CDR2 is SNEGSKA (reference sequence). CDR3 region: CSAVPGTEAFF. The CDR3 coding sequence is TGCAGTGCTGTCCCGGGCACTGAAGCTTTCTTT.

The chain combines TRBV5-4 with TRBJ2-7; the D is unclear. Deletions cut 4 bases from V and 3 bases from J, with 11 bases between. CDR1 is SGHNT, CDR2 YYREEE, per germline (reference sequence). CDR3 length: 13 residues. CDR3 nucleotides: TGTGCCAGCAGCCTCGGTTCTTACTACGAGCAGTACTTC. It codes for CASSLGSYYEQYF.

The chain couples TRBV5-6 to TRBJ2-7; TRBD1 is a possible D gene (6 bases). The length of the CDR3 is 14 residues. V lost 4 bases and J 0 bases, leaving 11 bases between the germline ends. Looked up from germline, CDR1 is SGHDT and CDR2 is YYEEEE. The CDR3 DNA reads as TGTGCCAGCAGCCCTGGACAGACCTCCTACGAGCAGTACTTC. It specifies CASSPGQTSYEQYF.

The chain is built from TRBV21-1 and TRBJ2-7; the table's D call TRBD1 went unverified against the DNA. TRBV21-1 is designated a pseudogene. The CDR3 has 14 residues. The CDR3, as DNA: TGTGCCAGCGGACCGGGGACAGAACCCTACGAGCAGTACTTC. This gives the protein CASGPGTEPYEQYF.

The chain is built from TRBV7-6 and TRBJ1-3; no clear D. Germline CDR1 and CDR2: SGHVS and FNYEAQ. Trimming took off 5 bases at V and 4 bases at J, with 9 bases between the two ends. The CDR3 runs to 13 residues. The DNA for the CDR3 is TGTGCCAGCAGCACAGACCCCGGAAACACCATATATTTT. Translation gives CASSTDPGNTIYF.

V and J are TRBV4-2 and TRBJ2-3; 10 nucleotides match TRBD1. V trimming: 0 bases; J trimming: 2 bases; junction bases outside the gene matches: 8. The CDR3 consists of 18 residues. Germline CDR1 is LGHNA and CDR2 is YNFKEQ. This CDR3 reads CASSQDYRTGGDTDTQYF. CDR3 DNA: TGTGCCAGCAGCCAAGATTACCGGACAGGGGGTGACACAGATACGCAGTATTTT.

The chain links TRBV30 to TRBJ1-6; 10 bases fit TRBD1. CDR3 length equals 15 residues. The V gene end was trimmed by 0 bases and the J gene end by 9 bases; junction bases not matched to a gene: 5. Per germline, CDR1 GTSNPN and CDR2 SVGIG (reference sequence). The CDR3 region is CAWSVGQGGISPLHF. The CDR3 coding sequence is TGTGCCTGGAGTGTAGGACAGGGGGGGATTTCACCCCTCCACTTT. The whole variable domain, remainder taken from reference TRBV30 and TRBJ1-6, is SQTIHQWPATLVQPVGSPLSLECTVEGTSNPNLYWYRQAAGRGLQLLFYSVGIGQISSEVPQNLSASRPQDRQFILSSKKLLLSDSGFYLCAWSVGQGGISPLHFGNGTRLTVT.

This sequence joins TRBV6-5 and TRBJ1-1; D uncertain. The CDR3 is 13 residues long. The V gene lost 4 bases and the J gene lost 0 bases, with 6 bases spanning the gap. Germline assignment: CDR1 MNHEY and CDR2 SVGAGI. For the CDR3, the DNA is TGTGCCAGCAGTTTAGCCATGAACACTGAAGCTTTCTTT. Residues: CASSLAMNTEAFF.

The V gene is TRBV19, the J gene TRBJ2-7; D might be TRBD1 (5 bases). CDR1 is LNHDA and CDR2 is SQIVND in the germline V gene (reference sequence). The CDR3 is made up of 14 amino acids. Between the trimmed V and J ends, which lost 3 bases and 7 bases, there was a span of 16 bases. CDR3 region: CASSMATASVEQYF. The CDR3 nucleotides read TGTGCCAGTAGTATGGCGACAGCCAGTGTGGAGCAGTACTTC.

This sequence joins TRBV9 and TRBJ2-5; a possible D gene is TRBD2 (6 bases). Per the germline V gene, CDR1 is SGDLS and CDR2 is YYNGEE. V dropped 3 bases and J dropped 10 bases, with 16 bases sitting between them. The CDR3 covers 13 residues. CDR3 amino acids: CASSAPGTRDQYF. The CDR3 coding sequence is TGTGCCAGCAGCGCTCCCGGGACGCGGGACCAGTACTTC.

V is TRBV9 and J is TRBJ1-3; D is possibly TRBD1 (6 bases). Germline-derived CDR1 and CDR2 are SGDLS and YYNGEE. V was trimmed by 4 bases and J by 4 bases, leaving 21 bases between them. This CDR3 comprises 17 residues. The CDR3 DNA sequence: TGTGCCAGCAGCCAGCCCCGGGGGGGGGCTTGGGGAAACACCATATATTTT. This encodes CASSQPRGGAWGNTIYF. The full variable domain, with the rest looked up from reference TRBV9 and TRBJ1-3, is DSGVTQTPKHLITATGQRVTLRCSPRSGDLSVYWYQQSLDQGLQFLIQYYNGEERAKGNILERFSAQQFPDLHSELNLSSLELGDSALYFCASSQPRGGAWGNTIYFGEGSWLTVV.

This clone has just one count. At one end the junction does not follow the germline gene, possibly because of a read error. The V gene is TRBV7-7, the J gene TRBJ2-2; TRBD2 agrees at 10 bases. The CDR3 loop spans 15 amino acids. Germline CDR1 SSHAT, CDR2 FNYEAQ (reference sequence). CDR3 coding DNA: TGTGCTAGCAGCTTGCTAGCGGGGGCGAACGGGGAGCTGTTTTTT. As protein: CASSLLAGANGELFF.

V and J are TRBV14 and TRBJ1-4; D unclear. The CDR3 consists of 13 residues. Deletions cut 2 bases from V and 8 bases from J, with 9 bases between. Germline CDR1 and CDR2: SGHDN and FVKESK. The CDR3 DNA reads TGTGCCAGCAGCCAAAAAACGGGAGAAAAACTGTTTTTT. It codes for CASSQKTGEKLFF. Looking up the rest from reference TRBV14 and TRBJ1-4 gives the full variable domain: EAGVTQFPSHSVIEKGQTVTLRCDPISGHDNLYWYRRVMGKEIKFLLHFVKESKQDESGMPNNRFLAERTGGTYSTLKVQPAELEDSGVYFCASSQKTGEKLFFGSGTQLSVL.

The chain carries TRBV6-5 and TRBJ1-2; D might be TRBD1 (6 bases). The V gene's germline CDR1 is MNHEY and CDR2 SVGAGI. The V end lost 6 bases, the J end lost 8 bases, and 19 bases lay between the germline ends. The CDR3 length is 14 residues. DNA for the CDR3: TGTGCCAGCAGCCCTTCGAGGGGGGGGGACGGCTACACCTTC. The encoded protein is CASSPSRGGDGYTF.

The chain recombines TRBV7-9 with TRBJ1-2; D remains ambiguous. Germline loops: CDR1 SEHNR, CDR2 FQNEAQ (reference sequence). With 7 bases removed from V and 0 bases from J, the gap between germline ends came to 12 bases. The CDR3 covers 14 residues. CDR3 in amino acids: CASTLGEANYGYTF. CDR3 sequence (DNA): TGTGCCAGCACCCTAGGTGAAGCTAACTATGGCTACACCTTC.

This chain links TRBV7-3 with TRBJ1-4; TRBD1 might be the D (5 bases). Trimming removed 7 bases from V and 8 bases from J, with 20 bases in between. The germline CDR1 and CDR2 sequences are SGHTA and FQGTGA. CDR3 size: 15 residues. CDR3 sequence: CASKPGNSGSEKLFF. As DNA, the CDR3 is TGTGCCAGCAAACCAGGGAATAGTGGGTCGGAAAAACTGTTTTTT.

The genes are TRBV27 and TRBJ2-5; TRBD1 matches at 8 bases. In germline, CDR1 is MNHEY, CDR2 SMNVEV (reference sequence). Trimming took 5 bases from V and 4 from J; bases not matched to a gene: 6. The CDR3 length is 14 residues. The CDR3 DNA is TGTGCCAGCAGTCGTTGGACAGGGACAGAGACCCAGTACTTC. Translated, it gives CASSRWTGTETQYF.

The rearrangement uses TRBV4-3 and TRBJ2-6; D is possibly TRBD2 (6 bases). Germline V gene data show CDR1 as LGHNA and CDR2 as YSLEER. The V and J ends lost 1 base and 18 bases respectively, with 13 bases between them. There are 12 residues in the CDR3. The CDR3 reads CASSQAGGRATF. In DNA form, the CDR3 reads TGCGCCAGCAGCCAAGCAGGAGGGAGAGCGACTTTC.

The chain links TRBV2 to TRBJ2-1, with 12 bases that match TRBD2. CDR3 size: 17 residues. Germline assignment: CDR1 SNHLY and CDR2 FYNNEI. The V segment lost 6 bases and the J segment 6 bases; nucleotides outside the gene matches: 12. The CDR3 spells CASRSTSGGGSSNEQFF. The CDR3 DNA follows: TGTGCCAGCAGGTCGACTAGCGGGGGCGGCAGTTCCAATGAGCAGTTCTTC.

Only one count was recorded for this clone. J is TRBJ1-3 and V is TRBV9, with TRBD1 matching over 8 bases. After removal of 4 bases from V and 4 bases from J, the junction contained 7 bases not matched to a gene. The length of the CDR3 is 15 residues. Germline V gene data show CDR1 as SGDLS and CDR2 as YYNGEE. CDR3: CASSSLGQGGNTIYF. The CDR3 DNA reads TGTGCCAGCAGCTCGCTAGGACAGGGAGGAAACACCATATATTTT.

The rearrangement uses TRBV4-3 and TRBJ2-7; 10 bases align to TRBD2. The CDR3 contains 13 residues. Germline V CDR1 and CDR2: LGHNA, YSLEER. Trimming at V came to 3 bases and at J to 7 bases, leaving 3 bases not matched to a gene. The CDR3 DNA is TGCGCCAGCAGCCAGGAAGCGGGGGGGGAGCAGTACTTC. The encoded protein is CASSQEAGGEQYF.

Here the CDR3 reads CASSDWGQVGQPQHF. CDR3 in DNA: TGTGCCAGCAGTGACTGGGGACAGGTGGGACAGCCCCAGCATTTT. The gene calls are TRBV6-4 and TRBJ1-5, with 8 bases identical to TRBD1. The CDR3 loop spans 15 amino acids. CDR1 is MRHNA, CDR2 SNTAGT, per germline. The junction had 6 bases not matched to a gene; V was cut back by 1 base and J by 7 bases.

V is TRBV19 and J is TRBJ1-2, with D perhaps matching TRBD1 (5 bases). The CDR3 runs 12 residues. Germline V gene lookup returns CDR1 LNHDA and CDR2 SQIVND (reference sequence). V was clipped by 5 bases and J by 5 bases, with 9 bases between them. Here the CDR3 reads CASSWGLYGYTF. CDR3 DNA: TGTGCCAGTAGTTGGGGCCTTTATGGCTACACCTTC.

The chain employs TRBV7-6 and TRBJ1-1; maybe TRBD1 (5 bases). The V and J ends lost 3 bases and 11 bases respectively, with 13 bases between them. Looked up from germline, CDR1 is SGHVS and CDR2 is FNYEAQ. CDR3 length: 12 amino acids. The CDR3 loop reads CASSFREGTAFF. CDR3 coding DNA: TGTGCCAGCAGCTTTAGGGAGGGGACGGCTTTCTTT.

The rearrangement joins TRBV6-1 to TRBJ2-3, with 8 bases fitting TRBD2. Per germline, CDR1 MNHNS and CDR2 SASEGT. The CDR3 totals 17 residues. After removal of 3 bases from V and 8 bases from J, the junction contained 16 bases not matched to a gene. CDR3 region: CASSEANPGLVSGTQYF. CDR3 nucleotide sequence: TGTGCCAGCAGTGAGGCAAACCCGGGACTAGTATCAGGTACGCAGTATTTT.

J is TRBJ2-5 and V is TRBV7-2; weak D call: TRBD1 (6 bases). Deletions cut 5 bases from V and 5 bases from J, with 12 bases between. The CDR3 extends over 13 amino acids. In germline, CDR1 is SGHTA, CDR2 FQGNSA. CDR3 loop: CASSPQGWETQYF. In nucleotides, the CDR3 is TGTGCCAGCAGCCCCCAGGGGTGGGAGACCCAGTACTTC.